Below, 10 T cell receptor beta chains from the same sample are listed, as sequenced in a study of cytomegalovirus exposure and HLA in healthy donors. Using immunoSEQ multiplex PCR, the repertoire was profiled, and TCRdb retains in-frame clones only, with some absent. In the table there are 70,000 to 75,000 clones, about 94% of which are singletons. Sequencing was done on a sample of PBMCs. The origin of the receptors is a woman between 18 and 29 years old in good health and CMV-seropositive.

The chain carries TRBV7-6 and TRBJ2-7; 7 bases agree with TRBD1. This CDR3 is built from 12 residues. The V gene end was trimmed by 2 bases and the J gene end by 8 bases; junction bases not matched to a gene: 3. Germline lookup yields CDR1 SGHVS and CDR2 FNYEAQ. In DNA form, the CDR3 reads TGTGCCAGCAGCTTACCGGGACAGAAGCAGTACTTC. It is translated as CASSLPGQKQYF.

The chain is built from TRBV5-1 and TRBJ2-2; 9 nucleotides align to TRBD2. The CDR3 totals 15 residues. Trimming cost V 5 bases and J 7 bases; bases outside gene matches: 9. Germline values: CDR1 SGHRS, CDR2 YFSETQ. CDR3 DNA sequence: TGCGCCAGCAGGTTTAGCGGGAGATATGGCGGGGAGCTGTTTTTT. Encoded protein: CASRFSGRYGGELFF.

The gene calls are TRBV15 and TRBJ1-6, with TRBD1 matching 8 bases. There are 16 residues in the CDR3. The V segment lost 0 bases and the J segment 7 bases; nucleotides outside the gene matches: 5. Germline CDR1 reads LNHNV; CDR2 reads YYDKDF (reference sequence). The CDR3 region has the DNA TGTGCCACCAGCAGAGATTTAGACAGGGGCAATTCACCCCTCCACTTT. It encodes CATSRDLDRGNSPLHF.

The chain recombines TRBV28 with TRBJ1-2; TRBD1 is a possible D gene (5 bases). CDR1 is MDHEN, CDR2 SYDVKM, per germline. The germline V and J ends were trimmed by 3 bases and 7 bases, with 18 bases remaining between them. The CDR3 length is 15 residues. The CDR3 DNA is TGTGCCAGCAGTTTTCGGGCAGGGTGGTACGCTGGCTACACCTTC. Protein sequence: CASSFRAGWYAGYTF.

This chain uses TRBV7-9 with TRBJ2-5; 9 bases agree with TRBD1. The CDR3 contains 17 residues. The V gene's germline CDR1 is SEHNR and CDR2 FQNEAQ (reference sequence). V shed 5 bases and J 1 base; nucleotides not matched to a gene: 11. The CDR3 DNA reads as TGTGCCAGCAGCCTAGGAGGTGGACAGGGGCTCCAAGAGACCCAGTACTTC. This translates into CASSLGGGQGLQETQYF. The full variable domain, in which reference TRBV7-9 and TRBJ2-5 provide the parts outside the CDR3, is DTGVSQNPRHKITKRGQNVTFRCDPISEHNRLYWYRQTLGQGPEFLTYFQNEAQLEKSRLLSDRFSAERPKGSFSTLEIQRTEQGDSAMYLCASSLGGGQGLQETQYFGPGTRLLVL.

The V call is TRBV27, the J call TRBJ2-2; D might be TRBD1 (6 bases). Germline CDR1 reads MNHEY; CDR2 reads SMNVEV (reference sequence). V was trimmed by 0 bases and J by 4 bases, leaving 18 bases between them. The CDR3 totals 18 residues. DNA of the CDR3: TGTGCCAGCAGTTTATCTTCCATACCCAGGGGTGGCACCGGGGAGCTGTTTTTT. This codes for CASSLSSIPRGGTGELFF.

V usage is TRBV19 and J usage is TRBJ2-1; D unclear. Per the germline V gene, CDR1 is LNHDA and CDR2 is SQIVND (reference sequence). Trimming cost V 3 bases and J 4 bases, with 10 bases left between them. The CDR3 covers 14 residues. For the CDR3, the DNA is TGTGCCAGTAGTATCAGGCCTCCATACAATGAGCAGTTCTTC. This gives the protein CASSIRPPYNEQFF.

This clone was recorded once. The chain recombines TRBV5-6 with TRBJ1-1; TRBD1 aligns across 9 bases. V lost 4 bases and J lost 10; bases outside the gene matches: 2. Germline values: CDR1 SGHDT, CDR2 YYEEEE. The CDR3 loop spans 11 amino acids. The CDR3 DNA reads TGTGCCAGCAGCAGACAGGGGGTAGCTTTCTTT. Amino acids: CASSRQGVAFF. Drawing the rest from reference TRBV5-6 and TRBJ1-1, the complete variable domain is DAGVTQSPTHLIKTRGQQVTLRCSPKSGHDTVSWYQQALGQGPQFIFQYYEEEERQRGNFPDRFSGHQFPNYSSELNVNALLLGDSALYLCASSRQGVAFFGQGTRLTVV.

The gene calls are TRBV19 and TRBJ2-1; 16 bases map to TRBD2. This CDR3 contains 15 residues. Germline V gene data show CDR1 as LNHDA and CDR2 as SQIVND (reference sequence). V lost 9 bases and J lost 8; bases outside the gene matches: 7. CDR3 region: CASKGGLAGGDEQFF. The CDR3 region has the DNA TGTGCCAGCAAAGGGGGACTAGCGGGAGGGGATGAGCAGTTCTTC.

The chain couples TRBV9 to TRBJ2-2, with D tentatively TRBD2 (6 bases). In germline, CDR1 is SGDLS, CDR2 YYNGEE. This CDR3 region has 16 residues. V dropped 0 bases and J dropped 0 bases, with 9 bases sitting between them. CDR3 sequence (DNA): TGTGCCAGCAGCGTAGGTCTAGCGACGAACACCGGGGAGCTGTTTTTT. Translated, it gives CASSVGLATNTGELFF.